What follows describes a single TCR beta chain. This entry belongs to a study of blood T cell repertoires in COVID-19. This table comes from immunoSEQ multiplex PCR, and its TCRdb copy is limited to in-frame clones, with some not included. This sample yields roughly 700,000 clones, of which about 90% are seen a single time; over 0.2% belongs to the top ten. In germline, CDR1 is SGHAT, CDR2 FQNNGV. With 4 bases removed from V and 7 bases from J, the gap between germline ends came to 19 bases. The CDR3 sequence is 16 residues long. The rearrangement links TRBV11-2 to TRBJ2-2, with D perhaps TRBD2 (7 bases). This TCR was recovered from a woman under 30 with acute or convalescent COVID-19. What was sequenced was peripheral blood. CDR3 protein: CASSYPLGGGYGELFF. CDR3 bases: TGTGCCAGCAGCTACCCTTTGGGGGGGGGCTACGGGGAGCTGTTTTTT.